Listed here is a single TCR beta chain. Its target is not known. This sample is drawn from a study of identical twins. Study-level points and caveats: Cord blood beta clonotypes that were abundant carried fewer insertions, and memory repertoires showed no such trend. Not following the same donors, the study drew its conclusions from cross-sectional statistical analysis. There was more out-of-frame TCR alpha sharing in monozygotic twins than models estimated.

This CDR3 has 14 residues. Trimming left V 6 bases short and J 9 bases short, with 18 bases between. The V gene's germline CDR1 is DFQATT and CDR2 SNEGSKA (reference sequence). cDNA molecules carried unique molecular identifiers, and template switching added a universal primer site. TCRdb fed the 5' RACE reads into MiXCR, producing one record per CDR3 protein. The data show around 1.7 million distinct CDR3 sequences, around a third seen once. J is TRBJ1-6 and V is TRBV20-1, with D tentatively TRBD1 (5 bases). Sequenced sample: cord blood. The source of this sequence is a newborn girl in good health. The CDR3 DNA reads as TGCAGTGCCGAAAGGGGAACCTTAGGTTCACCCCTCCACTTT. Translated, it gives CSAERGTLGSPLHF.